This is a list of T cell receptor beta chains from one sample in a study of blood T cell repertoires in COVID-19. Data came from immunoSEQ multiplex PCR; TCRdb stores just in-frame clones and leaves some out. The table includes roughly 230,000 clones, 80% to 90% detected once. The sample consisted of peripheral blood. These receptors were taken from an elderly woman with COVID-19, enrolled during active disease. The CDR3 runs from the conserved cysteine through the conserved F or W. Some rows mark clone size as missing; the rest say once, few, many or name a class of expanded clone.

v_call,clone_size,cdr3_aa
TRBV3-1/TRBV3-2,.,CASTLGLRTDTQYF
TRBV9,.,CASSGSDIYNEQFF
TRBV6-5,.,CASSRQGAETQYF
TRBV7-9,.,CASSLHGYEQYF
TRBV25-1,once,CASSERAPGLNSPLHF
TRBV18,.,CASSPQAGNYGYTF
TRBV2,once,CASRGRGLNEQFF
TRBV6-1,.,CASSKGQGGTGSTEAFF
TRBV5-1,.,CASSPDRSLNSGNTIYF
TRBV20-1,.,CSASQPGRFGYTF
TRBV5-6,.,CASSLEGQGDYGYTF
TRBV5-1,.,CASSLDSFYGYTF
TRBV5-1,.,CASSLVTTTSTDTQYF
TRBV28,.,CASTSRPGGPEAFF
TRBV6-1,.,CASSENIGTSGGAVTGELFF
TRBV5-6,.,CASSLTGQGNTGELFF
TRBV24-1,.,CATSDLQGQPQHF
TRBV28,.,CASSTAAGNTIYF
TRBV2,.,CASSEALRGSNTEAFF
TRBV2,few,CASSPMTGGMSPLHF
TRBV2,.,CASTVTQNTEAFF
TRBV11-2,once,CASSLGPGVEKLFF
TRBV11-3,.,CASSFYQGTNTGELFF
TRBV19,few,CASTNTGAGELFF